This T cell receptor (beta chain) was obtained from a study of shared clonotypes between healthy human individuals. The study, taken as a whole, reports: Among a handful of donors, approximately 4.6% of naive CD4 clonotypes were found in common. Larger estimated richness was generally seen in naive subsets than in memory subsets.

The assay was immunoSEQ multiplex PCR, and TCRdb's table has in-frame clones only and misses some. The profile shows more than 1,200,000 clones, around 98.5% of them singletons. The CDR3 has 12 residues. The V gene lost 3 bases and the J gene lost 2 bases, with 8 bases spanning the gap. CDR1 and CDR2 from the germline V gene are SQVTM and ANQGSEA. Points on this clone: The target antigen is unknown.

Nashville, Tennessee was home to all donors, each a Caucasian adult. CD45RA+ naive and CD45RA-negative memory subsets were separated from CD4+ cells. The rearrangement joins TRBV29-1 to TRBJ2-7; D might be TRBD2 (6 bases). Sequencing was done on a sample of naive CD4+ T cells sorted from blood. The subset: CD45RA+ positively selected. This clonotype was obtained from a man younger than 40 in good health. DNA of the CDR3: TGCAGCGTTGATAGCGGAACCTACGAGCAGTACTTC. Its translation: CSVDSGTYEQYF.